This TCR beta chain was documented in a study of blood T cell repertoires in COVID-19. Across the study: Sample material is recorded as cDNA or gDNA derived from T cells, B-cell-depleted T cells, or PBMCs.

Germline loops: CDR1 SGDLS, CDR2 YYNGEE. V was shortened by 3 bases and J by 7 bases, with 10 bases between the two germline ends. This CDR3 comprises 13 residues. In the authors' workflow: Using reference gene primer amplification, nucleated cell counts were estimated. The assay was immunoSEQ multiplex PCR, and TCRdb's table has in-frame clones only and misses some. V, J and clone size are taken as reported in that table, and D and trimming were inferred from the DNA itself. The sample holds 150,000 to 200,000 clones; roughly nine tenths are singletons and the top ten take roughly 9.7%. The chain joins TRBV9 to TRBJ1-4, with a weak D call TRBD1 (5 bases). Sequences were obtained from peripheral blood. This sequence was found in a woman between 55 and 75 years old with COVID-19, enrolled during active disease. The CDR3 protein is CASSGTGSEKLFF. The CDR3 DNA reads TGTGCCAGCAGCGGTACAGGTTCTGAAAAACTGTTTTTT.